One and the same sample provided the 7 T cell receptor beta chains below, sequenced in a study of cytomegalovirus exposure and HLA in healthy donors. 60 Vbeta and 13 Jbeta primers were used in PCR. The repertoire was sequenced with immunoSEQ multiplex PCR; TCRdb's copy has only in-frame clones and lacks some. The table has 90,000 or so clones, around 80% seen once; the top ten hold roughly 32%. Sequencing input: PBMCs. The origin of the receptors is a man between 50 and 59 years old in good health and CMV-seropositive.

The V call is TRBV21-1, the J call TRBJ2-1; TRBD2 is the table's D call, not checked against the DNA. TRBV21-1 is labeled a pseudogene. This CDR3 spans 18 amino acids. This CDR3 reads CASSKERKRETPRNEQFF. The CDR3 DNA follows: TGTGCCAGCAGCAAAGAAAGGAAGCGGGAGACGCCCCGGAATGAGCAGTTCTTC.

The V and J genes are TRBV9 and TRBJ2-1; possible D gene TRBD1, 7 bases. V was trimmed by 0 bases and J by 8 bases, leaving 15 bases between them. The length of the CDR3 is 15 residues. CDR1 and CDR2 (germline): SGDLS, YYNGEE. The CDR3 sequence is CASSVVPGGRDEQFF. DNA for the CDR3: TGTGCCAGCAGCGTAGTGCCAGGGGGGAGAGATGAGCAGTTCTTC.

The J gene is TRBJ2-3, the V gene TRBV11-1, with TRBD2 as a possible D gene (5 bases). The ends were cut back, 5 bases at V and 4 bases at J, with 22 bases in the middle. Germline values: CDR1 SGHAT, CDR2 FQDESV (reference sequence). The CDR3 totals 17 residues. The CDR3 spells CASSLNQVSLGPDTQYF. CDR3 nucleotides: TGTGCCAGCAGCCTCAATCAGGTCTCACTAGGGCCAGATACGCAGTATTTT.

This clone turned up a few times. The chain joins TRBV16 to TRBJ1-2; D uncertain. This CDR3 is built from 14 residues. The germline gives CDR1 KGHSY, CDR2 FQNENV. The V end lost 4 bases, the J end lost 8 bases, and 17 bases lay between the germline ends. CDR3 bases: TGTGCCAGCAGCCGAGAAACAACTGCGGGAGGCTACACCTTC. It specifies CASSRETTAGGYTF.

The chain has TRBV5-1 and TRBJ1-1; 12 bases are a match to TRBD1. This CDR3 has 15 amino acids. Trimming removed 4 bases from V and 5 bases from J; junction bases left unmatched: 6. Germline V gene sequence: CDR1 SGHRS, CDR2 YFSETQ. CDR3 nucleotide sequence: TGCGCCAGCAGCCAGGGACAGGGGGCGGGAACTGAAGCTTTCTTT. The encoded protein is CASSQGQGAGTEAFF. The full variable domain, rest sourced from reference TRBV5-1 and TRBJ1-1, is KAGVTQTPRYLIKTRGQQVTLSCSPISGHRSVSWYQQTPGQGLQFLFEYFSETQRNKGNFPGRFSGRQFSNSRSEMNVSTLELGDSALYLCASSQGQGAGTEAFFGQGTRLTVV.

The chain employs TRBV9 and TRBJ2-5, with D uncertain. Between the trimmed V and J ends, which lost 0 bases and 6 bases, there was a span of 9 bases. The CDR3 is made up of 13 amino acids. CDR1 and CDR2 (germline): SGDLS, YYNGEE. As DNA, the CDR3 is TGTGCCAGCAGCGTAGGCTCGGAGAAGACCCAGTACTTC. Encoded protein: CASSVGSEKTQYF.

In the case of this clone: The junction does not match germline at one end; this may be a read error. This chain links TRBV5-4 with TRBJ2-6; TRBD1 might be the D (6 bases). This CDR3 is built from 15 residues. The germline V gene has CDR1 SGHNT and CDR2 YYREEE (reference sequence). The CDR3 DNA is TGTGCCAGCAGCTCGGACAGCTCTGGGGCCAACGGCCTGACTTTC. This gives the protein CASSSDSSGANGLTF.